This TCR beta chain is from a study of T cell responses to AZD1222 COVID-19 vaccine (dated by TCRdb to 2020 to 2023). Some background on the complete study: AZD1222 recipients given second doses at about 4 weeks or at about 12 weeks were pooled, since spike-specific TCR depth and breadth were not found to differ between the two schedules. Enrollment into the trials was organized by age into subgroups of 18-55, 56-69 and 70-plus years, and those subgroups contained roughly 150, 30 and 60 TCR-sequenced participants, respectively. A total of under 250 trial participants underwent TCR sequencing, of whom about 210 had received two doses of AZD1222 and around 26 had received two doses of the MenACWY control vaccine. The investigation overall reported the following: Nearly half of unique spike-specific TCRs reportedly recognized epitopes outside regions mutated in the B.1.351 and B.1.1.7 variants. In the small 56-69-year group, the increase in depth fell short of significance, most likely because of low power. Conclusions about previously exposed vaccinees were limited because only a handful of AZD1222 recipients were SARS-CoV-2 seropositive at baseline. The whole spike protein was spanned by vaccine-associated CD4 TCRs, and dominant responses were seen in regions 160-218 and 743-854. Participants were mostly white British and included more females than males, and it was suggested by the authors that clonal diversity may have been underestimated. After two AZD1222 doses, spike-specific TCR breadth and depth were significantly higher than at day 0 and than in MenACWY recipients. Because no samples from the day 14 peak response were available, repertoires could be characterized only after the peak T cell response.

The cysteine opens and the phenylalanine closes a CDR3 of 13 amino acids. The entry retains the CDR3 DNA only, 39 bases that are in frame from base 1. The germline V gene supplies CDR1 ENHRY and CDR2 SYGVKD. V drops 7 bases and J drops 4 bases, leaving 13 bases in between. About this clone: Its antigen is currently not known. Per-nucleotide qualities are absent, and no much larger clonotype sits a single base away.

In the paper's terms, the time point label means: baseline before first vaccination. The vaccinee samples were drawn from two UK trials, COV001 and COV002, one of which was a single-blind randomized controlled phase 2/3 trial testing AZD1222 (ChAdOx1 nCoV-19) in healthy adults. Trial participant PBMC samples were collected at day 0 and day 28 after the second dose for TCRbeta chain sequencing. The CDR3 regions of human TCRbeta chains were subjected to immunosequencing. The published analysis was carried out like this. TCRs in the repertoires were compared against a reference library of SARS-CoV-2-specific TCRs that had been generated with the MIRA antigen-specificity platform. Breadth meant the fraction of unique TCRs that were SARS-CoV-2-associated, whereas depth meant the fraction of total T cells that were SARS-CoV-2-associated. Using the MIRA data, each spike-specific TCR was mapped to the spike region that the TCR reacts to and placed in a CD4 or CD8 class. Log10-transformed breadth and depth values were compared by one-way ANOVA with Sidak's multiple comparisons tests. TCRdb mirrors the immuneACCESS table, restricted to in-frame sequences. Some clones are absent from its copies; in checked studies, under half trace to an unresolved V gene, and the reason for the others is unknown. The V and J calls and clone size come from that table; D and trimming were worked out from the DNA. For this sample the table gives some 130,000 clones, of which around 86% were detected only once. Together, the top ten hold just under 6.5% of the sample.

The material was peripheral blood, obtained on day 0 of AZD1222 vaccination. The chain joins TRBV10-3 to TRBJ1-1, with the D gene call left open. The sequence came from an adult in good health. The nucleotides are TGTGCCATCAAGGGCGCCAGGAGCACTGAAGCTTTCTTT. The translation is CAIKGARSTEAFF.